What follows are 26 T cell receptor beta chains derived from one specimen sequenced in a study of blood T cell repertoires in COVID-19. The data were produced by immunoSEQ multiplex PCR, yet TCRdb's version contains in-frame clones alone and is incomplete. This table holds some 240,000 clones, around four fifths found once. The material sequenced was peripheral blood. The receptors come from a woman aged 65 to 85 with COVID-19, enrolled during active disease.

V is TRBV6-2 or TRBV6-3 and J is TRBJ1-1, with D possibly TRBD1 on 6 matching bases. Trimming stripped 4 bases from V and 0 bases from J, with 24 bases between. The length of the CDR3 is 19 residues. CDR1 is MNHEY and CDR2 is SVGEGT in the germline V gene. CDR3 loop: CASSSPARAGQPLNTEAFF. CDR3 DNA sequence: TGTGCCAGCAGTTCCCCCGCCCGAGCCGGACAGCCCTTGAACACTGAAGCTTTCTTT.

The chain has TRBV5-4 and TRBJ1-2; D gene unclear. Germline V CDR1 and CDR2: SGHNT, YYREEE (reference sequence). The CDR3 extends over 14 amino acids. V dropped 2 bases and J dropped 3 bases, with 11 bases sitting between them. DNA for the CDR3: TGTGCCAGCAGCTTTCAAACAGTGGACTATGGCTACACCTTC. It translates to CASSFQTVDYGYTF. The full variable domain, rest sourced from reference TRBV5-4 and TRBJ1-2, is ETGVTQSPTHLIKTRGQQVTLRCSSQSGHNTVSWYQQALGQGPQFIFQYYREEENGRGNFPPRFSGLQFPNYSSELNVNALELDDSALYLCASSFQTVDYGYTFGSGTRLTVV.

CDR3 nucleotides: TGTGCCAGCAGCTTAGGCCACGGAACCGCTGTGGAGGGGGAGCAGTACTTC. This sequence encodes CASSLGHGTAVEGEQYF. The chain is built from TRBV7-9 and TRBJ2-7; D might be TRBD2 (6 bases). The V and J ends lost 1 base and 7 bases respectively, with 23 bases between them. CDR3 length: 17 residues. CDR1 is SEHNR and CDR2 is FQNEAQ in the germline V gene (reference sequence).

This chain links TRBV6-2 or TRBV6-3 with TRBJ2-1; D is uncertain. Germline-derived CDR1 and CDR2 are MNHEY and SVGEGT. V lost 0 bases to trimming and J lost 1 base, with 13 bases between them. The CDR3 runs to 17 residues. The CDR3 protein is CASSYSIMVLSYNEQFF. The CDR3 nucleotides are TGTGCCAGCAGTTACTCGATTATGGTACTATCCTACAATGAGCAGTTCTTC.

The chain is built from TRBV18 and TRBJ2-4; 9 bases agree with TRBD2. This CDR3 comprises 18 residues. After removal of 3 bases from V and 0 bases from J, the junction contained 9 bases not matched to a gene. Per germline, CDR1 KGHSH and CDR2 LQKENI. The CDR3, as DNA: TGTGCCAGCTCACCTCGACTAGCGGAGCGTCTAGCCAAAAACATTCAGTACTTC. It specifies CASSPRLAERLAKNIQYF.

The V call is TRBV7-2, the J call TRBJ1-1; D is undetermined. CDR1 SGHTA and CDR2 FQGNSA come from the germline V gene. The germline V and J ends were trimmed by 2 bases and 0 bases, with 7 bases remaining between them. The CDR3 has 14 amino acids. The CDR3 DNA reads TGTGCCAGCAGCTTAAGAGGAATGAACACTGAAGCTTTCTTT. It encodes CASSLRGMNTEAFF.

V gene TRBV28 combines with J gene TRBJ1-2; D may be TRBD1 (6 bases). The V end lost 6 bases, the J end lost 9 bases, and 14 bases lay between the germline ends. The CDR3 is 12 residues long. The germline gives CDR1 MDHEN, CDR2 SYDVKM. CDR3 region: CASRHREFSYTF. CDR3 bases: TGTGCCAGCAGGCACAGGGAATTCAGCTACACCTTC.

The CDR3 DNA reads TGTGCCATCAAACTAGCGGATTACAATGAGCAGTTCTTC. Protein sequence: CAIKLADYNEQFF. The gene calls are TRBV10-3 and TRBJ2-1, with TRBD2 matching 8 bases. CDR3 length: 13 residues. Germline V gene data show CDR1 as ENHRY and CDR2 as SYGVKD. V lost 7 bases to trimming and J lost 4 bases; unmatched junction nucleotides: 3.

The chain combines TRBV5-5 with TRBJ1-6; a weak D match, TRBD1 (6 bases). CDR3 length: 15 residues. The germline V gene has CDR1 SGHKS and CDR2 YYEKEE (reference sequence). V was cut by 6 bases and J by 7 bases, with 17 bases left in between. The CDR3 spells CASTQDSTTNSPLHF. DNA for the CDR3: TGTGCCAGCACCCAGGACAGCACAACGAATTCACCCCTCCACTTT.

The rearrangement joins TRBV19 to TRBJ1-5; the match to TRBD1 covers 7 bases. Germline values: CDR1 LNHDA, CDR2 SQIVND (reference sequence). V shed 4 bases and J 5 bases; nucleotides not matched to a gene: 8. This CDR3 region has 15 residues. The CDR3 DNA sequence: TGTGCCAGTAGTACGACCCAGGGGGAGTATCAGCCCCAGCATTTT. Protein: CASSTTQGEYQPQHF. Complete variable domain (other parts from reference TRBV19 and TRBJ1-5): DGGITQSPKYLFRKEGQNVTLSCEQNLNHDAMYWYRQDPGQGLRLIYYSQIVNDFQKGDIAEGYSVSREKKESFPLTVTSAQKNPTAFYLCASSTTQGEYQPQHFGDGTRLSIL.

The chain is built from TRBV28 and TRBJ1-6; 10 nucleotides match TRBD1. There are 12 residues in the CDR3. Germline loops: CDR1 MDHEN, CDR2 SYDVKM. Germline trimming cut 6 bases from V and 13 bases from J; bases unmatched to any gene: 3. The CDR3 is CASSLGQGPLHF. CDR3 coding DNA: TGTGCCAGCAGCCTGGGACAGGGGCCCCTCCACTTT.

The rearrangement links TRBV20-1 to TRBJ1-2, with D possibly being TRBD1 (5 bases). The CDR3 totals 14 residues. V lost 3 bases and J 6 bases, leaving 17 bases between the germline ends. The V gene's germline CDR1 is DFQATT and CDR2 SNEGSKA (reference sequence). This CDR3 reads CSASPGTVYDGYTF. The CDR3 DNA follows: TGCAGTGCTAGTCCCGGGACTGTGTATGATGGCTACACCTTC.

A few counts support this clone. The CDR3 sequence is CAISESRADQPQHF. CDR3 DNA: TGTGCCATCAGTGAGTCGAGGGCTGATCAGCCCCAGCATTTT. V gene TRBV10-3 combines with J gene TRBJ1-5; the D is unclear. The CDR3 contains 14 residues. In germline, CDR1 is ENHRY, CDR2 SYGVKD. Trimming shortened V by 0 bases and J by 5 bases, and 8 bases separated the two germline ends.

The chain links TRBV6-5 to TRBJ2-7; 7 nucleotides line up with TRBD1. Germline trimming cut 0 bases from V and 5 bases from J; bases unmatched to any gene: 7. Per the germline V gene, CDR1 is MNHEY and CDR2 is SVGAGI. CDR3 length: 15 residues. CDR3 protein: CASSYSGTVQNEQYF. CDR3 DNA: TGTGCCAGCAGTTACTCGGGGACAGTTCAAAACGAGCAGTACTTC.

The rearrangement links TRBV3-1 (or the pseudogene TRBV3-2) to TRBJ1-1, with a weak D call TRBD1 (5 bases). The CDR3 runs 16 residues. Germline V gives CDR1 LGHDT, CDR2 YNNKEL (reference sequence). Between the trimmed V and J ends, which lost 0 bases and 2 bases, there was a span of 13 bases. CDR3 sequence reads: CASSQEGWGGNTEAFF. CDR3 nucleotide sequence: TGTGCCAGCAGCCAAGAGGGATGGGGCGGAAACACTGAAGCTTTCTTT.

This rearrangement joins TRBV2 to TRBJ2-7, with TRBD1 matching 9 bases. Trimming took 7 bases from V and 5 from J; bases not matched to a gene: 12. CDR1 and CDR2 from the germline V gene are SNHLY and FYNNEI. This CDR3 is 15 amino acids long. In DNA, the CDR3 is TGTGCCAGCACTCGTCCCGGGACAGGGAACCACGAGCAGTACTTC. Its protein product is CASTRPGTGNHEQYF. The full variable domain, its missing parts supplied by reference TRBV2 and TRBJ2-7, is EPEVTQTPSHQVTQMGQEVILRCVPISNHLYFYWYRQILGQKVEFLVSFYNNEISEKSEIFDDQFSVERPDGSNFTLKIRSTKLEDSAMYFCASTRPGTGNHEQYFGPGTRLTVT.

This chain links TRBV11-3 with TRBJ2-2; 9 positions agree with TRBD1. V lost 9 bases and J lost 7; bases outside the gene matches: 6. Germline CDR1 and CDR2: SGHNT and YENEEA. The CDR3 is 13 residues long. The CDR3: CASGQGSIGELFF. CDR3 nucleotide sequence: TGTGCCAGTGGACAGGGGAGTATCGGGGAGCTGTTTTTT.

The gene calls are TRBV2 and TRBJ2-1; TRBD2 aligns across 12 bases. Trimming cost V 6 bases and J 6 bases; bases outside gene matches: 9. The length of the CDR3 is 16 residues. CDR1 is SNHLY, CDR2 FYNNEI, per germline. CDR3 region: CASSFSSGRGGNEQFF. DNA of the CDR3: TGTGCCAGCAGCTTCTCTAGCGGGAGGGGAGGCAATGAGCAGTTCTTC. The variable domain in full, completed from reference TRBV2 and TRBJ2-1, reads EPEVTQTPSHQVTQMGQEVILRCVPISNHLYFYWYRQILGQKVEFLVSFYNNEISEKSEIFDDQFSVERPDGSNFTLKIRSTKLEDSAMYFCASSFSSGRGGNEQFFGPGTRLTVL.

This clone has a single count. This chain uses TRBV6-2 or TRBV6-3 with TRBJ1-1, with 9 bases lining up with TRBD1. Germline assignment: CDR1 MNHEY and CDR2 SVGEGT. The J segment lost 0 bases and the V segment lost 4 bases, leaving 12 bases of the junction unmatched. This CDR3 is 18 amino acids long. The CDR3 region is CASSFSTDRGGLNTEAFF. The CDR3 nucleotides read TGTGCCAGCAGTTTCTCTACAGACAGGGGGGGCCTGAACACTGAAGCTTTCTTT.

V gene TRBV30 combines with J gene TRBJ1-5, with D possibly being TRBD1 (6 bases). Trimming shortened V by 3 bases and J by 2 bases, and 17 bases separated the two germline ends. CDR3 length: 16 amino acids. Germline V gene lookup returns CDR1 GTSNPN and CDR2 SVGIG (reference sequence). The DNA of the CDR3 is TGTGCCTGGAGCCTGCAGAATCCAGGGGGCAATCAGCCCCAGCATTTT. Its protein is CAWSLQNPGGNQPQHF.

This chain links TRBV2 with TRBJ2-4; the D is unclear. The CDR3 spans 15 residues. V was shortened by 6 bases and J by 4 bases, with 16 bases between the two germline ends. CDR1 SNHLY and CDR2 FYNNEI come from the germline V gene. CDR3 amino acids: CASSPVGILKNIQYF. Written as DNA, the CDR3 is TGTGCCAGCAGCCCCGTGGGCATCCTAAAAAACATTCAGTACTTC.

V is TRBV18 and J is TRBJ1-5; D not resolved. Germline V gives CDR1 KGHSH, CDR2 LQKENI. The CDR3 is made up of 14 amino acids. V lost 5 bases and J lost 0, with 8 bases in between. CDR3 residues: CASSSSYSNQPQHF. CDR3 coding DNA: TGTGCCAGCTCAAGTAGTTATAGCAATCAGCCCCAGCATTTT.

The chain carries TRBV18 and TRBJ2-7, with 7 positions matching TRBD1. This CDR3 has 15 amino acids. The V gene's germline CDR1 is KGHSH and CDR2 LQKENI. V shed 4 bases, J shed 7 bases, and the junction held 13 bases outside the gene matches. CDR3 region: CASSLLVDRVGEQYF. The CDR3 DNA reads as TGTGCCAGCTCACTCCTTGTCGACAGGGTTGGGGAGCAGTACTTC. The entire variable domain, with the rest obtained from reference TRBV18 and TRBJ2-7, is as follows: NAGVMQNPRHLVRRRGQEARLRCSPMKGHSHVYWYRQLPEEGLKFMVYLQKENIIDESGMPKERFSAEFPKEGPSILRIQQVVRGDSAAYFCASSLLVDRVGEQYFGPGTRLTVT.

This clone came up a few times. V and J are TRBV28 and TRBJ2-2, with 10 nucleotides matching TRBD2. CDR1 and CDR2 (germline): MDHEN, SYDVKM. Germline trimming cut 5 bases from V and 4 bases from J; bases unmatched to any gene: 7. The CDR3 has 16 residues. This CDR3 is CASSGGLATTTGELFF. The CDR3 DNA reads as TGTGCCAGCAGTGGGGGACTAGCGACCACCACCGGGGAGCTGTTTTTT.

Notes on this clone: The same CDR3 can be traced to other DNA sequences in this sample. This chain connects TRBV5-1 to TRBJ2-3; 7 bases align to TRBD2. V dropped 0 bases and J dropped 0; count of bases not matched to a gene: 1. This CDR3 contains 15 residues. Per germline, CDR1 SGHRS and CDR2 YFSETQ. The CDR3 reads CASSLAGRSTDTQYF. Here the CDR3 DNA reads TGCGCCAGCAGCTTGGCCGGGAGGAGCACAGATACGCAGTATTTT.

Written as DNA, the CDR3 is TGCGCCAGCAGCCCTCCAAGGACCGAGGGAGAGCAGTACTTC. Translation gives CASSPPRTEGEQYF. This sequence joins TRBV10-1 and TRBJ2-7, with D possibly being TRBD2 (5 bases). The CDR3 is 14 amino acids. Germline values: CDR1 WNHNN, CDR2 SYGVQD (reference sequence). V was cut by 6 bases and J by 7 bases, with 19 bases left in between.